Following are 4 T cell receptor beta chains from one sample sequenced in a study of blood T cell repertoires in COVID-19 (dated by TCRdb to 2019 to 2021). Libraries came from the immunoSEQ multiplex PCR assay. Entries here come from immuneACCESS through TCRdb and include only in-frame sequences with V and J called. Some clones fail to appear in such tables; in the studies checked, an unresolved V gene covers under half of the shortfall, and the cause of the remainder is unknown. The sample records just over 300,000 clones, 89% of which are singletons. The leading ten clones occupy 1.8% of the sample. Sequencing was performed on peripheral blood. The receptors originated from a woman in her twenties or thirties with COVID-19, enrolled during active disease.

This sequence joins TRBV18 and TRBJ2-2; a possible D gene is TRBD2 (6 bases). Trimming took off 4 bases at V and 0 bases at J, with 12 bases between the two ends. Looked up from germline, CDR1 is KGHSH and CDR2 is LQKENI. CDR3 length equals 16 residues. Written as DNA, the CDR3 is TGTGCCAGCTCACGGTCCGGGGGATCGAACACCGGGGAGCTGTTTTTT. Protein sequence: CASSRSGGSNTGELFF.

CDR3 coding DNA: TGCGCCACCAAGGAGCAATATACGGATTACACTGAAGCTTTCTTT. Protein: CATKEQYTDYTEAFF. The chain joins TRBV10-1 to TRBJ1-1; no clear D gene. V was shortened by 10 bases and J by 3 bases, with 21 bases between the two germline ends. This CDR3 comprises 15 residues. Germline CDR1 is WNHNN and CDR2 is SYGVQD (reference sequence).

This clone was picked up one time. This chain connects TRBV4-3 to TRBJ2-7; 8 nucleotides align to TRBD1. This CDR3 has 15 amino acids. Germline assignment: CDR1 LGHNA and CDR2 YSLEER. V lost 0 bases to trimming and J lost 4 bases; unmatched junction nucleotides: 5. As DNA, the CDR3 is TGCGCCAGCAGCCAAGAGAGGCAGGGGGCGTACGAGCAGTACTTC. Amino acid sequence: CASSQERQGAYEQYF.

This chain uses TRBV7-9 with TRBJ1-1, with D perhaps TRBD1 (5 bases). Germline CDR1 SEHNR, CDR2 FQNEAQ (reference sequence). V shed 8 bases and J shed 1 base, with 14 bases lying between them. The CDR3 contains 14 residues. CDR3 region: CASLSGRGNTEAFF. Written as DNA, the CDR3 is TGTGCCAGCTTGTCGGGGAGGGGGAACACTGAAGCTTTCTTT. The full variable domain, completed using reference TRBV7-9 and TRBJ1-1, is DTGVSQNPRHKITKRGQNVTFRCDPISEHNRLYWYRQTLGQGPEFLTYFQNEAQLEKSRLLSDRFSAERPKGSFSTLEIQRTEQGDSAMYLCASLSGRGNTEAFFGQGTRLTVV.